This T cell receptor beta chain was profiled in a study of shared clonotypes between healthy human individuals. Study context: The study enrolled a couple of women and a few men aged 18 to 49.

About this clone itself: The antigen is undetermined.

Repertoires were generated with immunoSEQ multiplex PCR, while TCRdb's copy carries only in-frame clones and drops some. The data show almost 750,000 clones, with approximately 77% seen just once and around 1.7% held by the top ten. The CDR3 is 14 amino acids. In germline, CDR1 is SGDLS, CDR2 YYNGEE. V lost 3 bases and J 3 bases, leaving 12 bases between the germline ends. Study outcomes and limitations: Several donors held about 4.5% of naive CD4 clonotypes in common. Depth was large, yet rarefaction showed that sorted-subset sequencing was incomplete.

The sample taken for sequencing was memory CD4+ T cells sorted from blood. Subset given: CD45RA-negative fraction. This chain links TRBV9 with TRBJ1-1; D is unresolved. The sequence came from a woman aged 30 to 39 in good health. In DNA form, the CDR3 reads TGTGCCAGCAGCGCGACACTAGGGTACACTGAAGCTTTCTTT. Protein sequence: CASSATLGYTEAFF.